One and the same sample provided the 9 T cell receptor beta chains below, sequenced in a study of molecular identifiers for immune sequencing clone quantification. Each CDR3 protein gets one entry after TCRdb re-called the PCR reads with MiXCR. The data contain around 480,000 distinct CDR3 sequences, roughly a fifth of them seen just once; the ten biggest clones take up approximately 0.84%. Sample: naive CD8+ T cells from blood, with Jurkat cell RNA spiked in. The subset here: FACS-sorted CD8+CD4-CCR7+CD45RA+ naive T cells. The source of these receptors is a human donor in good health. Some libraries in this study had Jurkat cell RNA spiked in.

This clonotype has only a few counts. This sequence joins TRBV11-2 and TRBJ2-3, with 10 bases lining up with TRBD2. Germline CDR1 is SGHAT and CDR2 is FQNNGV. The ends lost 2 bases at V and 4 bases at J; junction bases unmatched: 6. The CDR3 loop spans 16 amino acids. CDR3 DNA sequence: TGTGCCAGCAGCTTAACAGCGGGAGGGCCCCCAGATACGCAGTATTTT. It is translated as CASSLTAGGPPDTQYF.

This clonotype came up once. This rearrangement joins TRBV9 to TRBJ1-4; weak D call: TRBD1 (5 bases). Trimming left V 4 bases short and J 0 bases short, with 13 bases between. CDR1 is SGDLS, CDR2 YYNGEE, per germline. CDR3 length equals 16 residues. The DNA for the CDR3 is TGTGCCAGCAGCAACTACGGGGGACCAACTAATGAAAAACTGTTTTTT. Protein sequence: CASSNYGGPTNEKLFF.

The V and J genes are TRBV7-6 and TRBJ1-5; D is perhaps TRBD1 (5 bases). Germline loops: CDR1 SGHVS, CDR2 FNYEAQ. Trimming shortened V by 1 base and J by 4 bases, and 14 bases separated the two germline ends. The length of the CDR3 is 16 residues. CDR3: CASSLGGPGSNQPQHF. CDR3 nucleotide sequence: TGTGCCAGCAGCTTAGGGGGCCCAGGGTCAAATCAGCCCCAGCATTTT. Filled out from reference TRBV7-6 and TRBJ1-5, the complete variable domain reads GAGVSQSPRYKVTKRGQDVALRCDPISGHVSLYWYRQALGQGPEFLTYFNYEAQQDKSGLPNDRFSAERPEGSISTLTIQRTEQRDSAMYRCASSLGGPGSNQPQHFGDGTRLSIL.

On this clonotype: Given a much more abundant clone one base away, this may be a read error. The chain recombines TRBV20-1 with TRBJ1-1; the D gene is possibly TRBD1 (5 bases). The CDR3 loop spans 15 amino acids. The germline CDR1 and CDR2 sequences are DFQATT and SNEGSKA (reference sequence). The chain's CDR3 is CSARRSAEWGTEASF. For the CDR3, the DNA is TGCAGTGCTAGAAGAAGTGCCGAGTGGGGGACTGAAGCTTCCTTT.

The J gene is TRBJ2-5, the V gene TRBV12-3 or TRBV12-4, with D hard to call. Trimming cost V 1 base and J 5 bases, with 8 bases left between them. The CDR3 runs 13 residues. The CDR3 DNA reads TGTGCCAGCAGTTTAGGCGTTTCCGAGACCCAGTACTTC. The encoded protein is CASSLGVSETQYF.

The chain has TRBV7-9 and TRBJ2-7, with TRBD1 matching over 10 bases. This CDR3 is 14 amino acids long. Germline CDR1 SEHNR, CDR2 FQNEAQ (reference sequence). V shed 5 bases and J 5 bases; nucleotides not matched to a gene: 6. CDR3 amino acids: CASSPDRGLDEQYF. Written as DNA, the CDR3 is TGTGCCAGCAGCCCCGACAGGGGGCTGGACGAGCAGTACTTC.

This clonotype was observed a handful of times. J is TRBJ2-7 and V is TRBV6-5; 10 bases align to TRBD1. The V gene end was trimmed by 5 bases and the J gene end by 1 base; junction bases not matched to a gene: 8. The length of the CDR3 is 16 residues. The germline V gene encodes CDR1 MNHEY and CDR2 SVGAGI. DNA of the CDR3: TGTGCCAGCAGTGGCCCCGGGACAGGGGTTTCCTACGAGCAGTACTTC. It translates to CASSGPGTGVSYEQYF.

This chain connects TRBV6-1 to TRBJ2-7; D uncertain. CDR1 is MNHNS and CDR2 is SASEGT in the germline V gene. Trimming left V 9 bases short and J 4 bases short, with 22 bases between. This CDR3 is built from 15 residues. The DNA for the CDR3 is TGTGCCAGTAAGACAAATTCACCCTATTTTTACGAGCAGTACTTC. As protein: CASKTNSPYFYEQYF.

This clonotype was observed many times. CDR3 sequence reads: CASSNEGRTDTQYF. The CDR3 nucleotides read TGTGCCAGCAGCAACGAAGGTCGTACAGATACGCAGTATTTT. The chain uses TRBV7-6 and TRBJ2-3; D gene uncertain. Germline assignment: CDR1 SGHVS and CDR2 FNYEAQ. Trimming removed 5 bases from V and 3 bases from J, with 12 bases in between. The length of the CDR3 is 14 residues.